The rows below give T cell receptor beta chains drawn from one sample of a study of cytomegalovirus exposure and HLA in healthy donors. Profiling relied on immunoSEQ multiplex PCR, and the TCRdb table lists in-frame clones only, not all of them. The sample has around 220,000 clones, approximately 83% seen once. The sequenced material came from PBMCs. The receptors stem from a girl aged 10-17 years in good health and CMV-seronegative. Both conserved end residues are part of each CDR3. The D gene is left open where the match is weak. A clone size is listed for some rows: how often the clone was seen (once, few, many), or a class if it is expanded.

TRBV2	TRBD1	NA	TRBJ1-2	CASSYTGTGNGYTF	TGTGCCAGCTCATATACCGGGACAGGGAATGGCTACACCTTC
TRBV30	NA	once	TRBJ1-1	CAWSHNGGGLLNTEAFF	TGTGCCTGGAGTCACAACGGGGGGGGGCTTTTGAACACTGAAGCTTTCTTT
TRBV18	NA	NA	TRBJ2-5	CASSPPTGETQYF	TGTGCCAGCTCACCACCAACAGGAGAGACCCAGTACTTC
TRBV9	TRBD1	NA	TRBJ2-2	CASSPAGQGGTGELFF	TGTGCCAGCAGCCCGGCGGGACAGGGAGGAACCGGGGAGCTGTTTTTT
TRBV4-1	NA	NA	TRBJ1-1	CASSARTGNGTEAFF	TGCGCCAGCAGCGCCCGCACAGGTAATGGGACTGAAGCTTTCTTT
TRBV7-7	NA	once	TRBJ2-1	CASSPGGGGYNEQFF	TGTGCTAGCAGCCCAGGGGGAGGTGGCTACAATGAGCAGTTCTTC
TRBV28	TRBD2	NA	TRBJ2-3	CASSFRGGNTDTQYF	TGTGCCAGCAGTTTCCGCGGGGGGAACACAGATACGCAGTATTTT
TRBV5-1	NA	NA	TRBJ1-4	CASREATNEKLFF	TGCGCCAGCAGAGAAGCCACTAATGAAAAACTGTTTTTT
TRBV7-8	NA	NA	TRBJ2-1	CASSLGYSGSGAYNEQFF	TGTGCCAGCAGCTTAGGCTATTCCGGGAGTGGTGCCTACAATGAGCAGTTCTTC
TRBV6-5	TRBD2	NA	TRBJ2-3	CASSYGLAGITDTQYF	TGTGCCAGCAGTTACGGGCTAGCGGGGATCACAGATACGCAGTATTTT
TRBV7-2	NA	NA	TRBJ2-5	CASSALRLAQETQYF	TGTGCCAGCAGCGCCCTCCGTCTAGCTCAAGAGACCCAGTACTTC
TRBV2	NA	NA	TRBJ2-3	CASSDGDFTDTQYF	TGTGCCAGCAGTGACGGGGATTTCACAGATACGCAGTATTTT
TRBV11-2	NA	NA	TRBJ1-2	CASSLGLSYGYTF	TGTGCCAGCAGCTTGGGACTTTCATATGGCTACACCTTC
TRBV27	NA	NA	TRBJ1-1	CASTLSGPNTEAFF	TGTGCCAGCACTCTGAGCGGGCCAAACACTGAAGCTTTCTTT
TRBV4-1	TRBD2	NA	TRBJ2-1	CASTASGGAYNEQFF	TGCGCCAGCACCGCAAGCGGGGGCGCCTACAATGAGCAGTTCTTC
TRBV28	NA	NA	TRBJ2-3	CASSYRQVADTQYF	TGTGCCAGCAGCTACCGCCAGGTCGCAGATACGCAGTATTTT
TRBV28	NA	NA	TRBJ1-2	CASTPGGVFYGYTF	TGTGCCAGCACCCCCGGGGGGGTATTCTATGGCTACACCTTC
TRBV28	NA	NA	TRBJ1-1	CASSLGGGYTEAFF	TGTGCCAGCAGTTTAGGGGGGGGGTACACTGAAGCTTTCTTT
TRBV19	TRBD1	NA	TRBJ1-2	CASSLRTGAFPYGYTF	TGTGCCAGTAGTCTCAGGACAGGGGCTTTCCCCTATGGCTACACCTTC
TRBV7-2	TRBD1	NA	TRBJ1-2	CASRGRTGDGYTF	TGTGCCAGCAGGGGACGGACAGGGGACGGCTACACCTTC
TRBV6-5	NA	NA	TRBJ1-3	CASRFGNTIYF	TGTGCCAGCAGGTTCGGGAACACCATATATTTT
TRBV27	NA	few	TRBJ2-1	CASSLSLAAGEQFF	TGTGCCAGCAGTTTATCCCTAGCAGCAGGTGAGCAGTTCTTC
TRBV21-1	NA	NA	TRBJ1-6	CASSSTPRVPLHF	TGTGCCAGCAGCTCAACCCCCAGGGTGCCCCTCCACTTT
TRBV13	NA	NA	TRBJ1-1	CASSSQTENTEAFF	TGTGCCAGCAGCTCCCAGACAGAGAACACTGAAGCTTTCTTT
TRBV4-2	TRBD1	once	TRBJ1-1	CASSLSGGTGGIRTEAFF	TGTGCCAGCAGCCTCTCGGGTGGGACAGGGGGTATTCGCACTGAAGCTTTCTTT
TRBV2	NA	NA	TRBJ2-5	CASRWGGQESQETQYF	TGTGCCAGCAGGTGGGGGGGGCAGGAGAGCCAAGAGACCCAGTACTTC
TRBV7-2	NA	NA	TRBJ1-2	CASSLSENNYGYTF	TGTGCCAGCAGCTTATCGGAGAATAACTATGGCTACACCTTC